The T cell receptor (beta chain) under discussion was sequenced for a study of blood T cell repertoires in COVID-19. Study background: Sites in the United States, Italy and Spain provided acute and convalescent COVID-19 samples. T cells, B-cell-depleted T cells, or PBMCs supplied cDNA or gDNA.

Germline V gives CDR1 SEHNR, CDR2 FQNEAQ (reference sequence). CDR3 length: 14 residues. The V gene lost 5 bases and the J gene lost 1 base, with 11 bases spanning the gap. Repertoires were generated with immunoSEQ multiplex PCR, while TCRdb's copy carries only in-frame clones and drops some. The table lists about 190,000 clones, roughly 90% of them singletons. The clonotype comes from a woman aged 35 to 49 who had recovered from COVID-19. Sequencing was carried out using peripheral blood. The chain has TRBV7-9 and TRBJ2-5, with D perhaps TRBD1 (6 bases). CDR3 loop: CASSPGTFQETQYF. As DNA, the CDR3 is TGTGCCAGCAGCCCAGGGACATTCCAAGAGACCCAGTACTTC.